The source of this TCR beta chain is a study of Ad26.COV2.S vaccination and SARS-CoV-2 variants. Treatment of the sample: around 19 received Ad26.COV2.S at low or high dose, single or two shots; roughly five received placebo; per-sample allocation not given. The samples date from day 63 after the first vaccine or placebo injection. An Ad26 vector was used to express Wuhan-strain SARS-CoV-2 spike as the vaccine. Only in-frame clones appear in the TCRdb table, and some are missing; sequencing was by immunoSEQ multiplex PCR. The repertoire includes approximately 350,000 clones, roughly 84% of them detected once, and about 3.4% sits in the top ten. The V end lost 8 bases, the J end lost 0 bases, and 14 bases lay between the germline ends. Germline V gene data show CDR1 as MNHEY and CDR2 as SVGAGI. The CDR3 is made up of 14 amino acids.

The chain has TRBV6-5 and TRBJ2-7; TRBD2 might be the D (6 bases). The TCR comes from a person aged 18 to 65 who received the Ad26.COV2.S COVID-19 vaccine or a placebo. The sequenced sample was peripheral blood, obtained in a trial of Ad26.COV2.S vaccine versus placebo. CDR3 in amino acids: CASSSGGRSYEQYF. CDR3 in DNA: TGTGCCAGCTCTTCCGGGGGTCGCTCCTACGAGCAGTACTTC.